This TCR beta chain was recorded in a study of CD8+ T cells in alopecia areata. The study's findings and limits: Scalp clonality, along with expanded CD8+ clones among the top 100, was significantly decreased by tofacitinib.

Concerning this clone itself: No antigen is known for it.

Treatment described: oral pan-JAK inhibitor, 5-10 mg twice daily. Trimming removed 2 bases from V and 0 bases from J, with 5 bases in between. This CDR3 has 14 residues. Germline assignment: CDR1 ENHRY and CDR2 SYGVKD. Extraction of RNA preceded its reverse transcription into cDNA, which served as the sequencing template. Libraries were prepared by immunoSEQ multiplex PCR; TCRdb keeps only in-frame clonotypes and omits some of them. The table includes over 150,000 clones, about 48% detected once. This TCR derives from a human donor with alopecia areata. The chain is built from TRBV10-3 and TRBJ1-5, with D uncertain. The specimen comprised CD8+ T cells sorted from blood, sampled at week 24, from a patient treated with tofacitinib. The CDR3 bases are TGTGCCATCAGTGAGACGAATAGCAATCAGCCCCAGCATTTT. Its protein is CAISETNSNQPQHF.